This T cell receptor (beta chain) is from a study of T cell repertoires in ileal Crohn's disease. Looking at the study overall: Median disease duration was nearly eight years; 35% smoked at surgery.

The CDR3 covers 16 residues. V shed 7 bases and J 0 bases; nucleotides not matched to a gene: 7. The germline V gene has CDR1 SQVTM and CDR2 ANQGSEA. Some clones are missing from TCRdb's copy, which holds only in-frame ones; the method was immunoSEQ multiplex PCR. This sample yields around 600 clones, of which around 87% are seen a single time; 5% to 6.5% belongs to the top ten. Adults with ileal or ileocolonic Crohn's disease and an indication for resection were eligible. The sequence was collected from an adult with Crohn's disease. The sample taken for sequencing was ileal tissue. The chain has TRBV29-1 and TRBJ2-6; 9 bases are shared with TRBD1. The CDR3 here is CSAVGQGGSGANVLTF. CDR3 nucleotides: TGCAGCGCCGTGGGACAGGGCGGCTCTGGGGCCAACGTCCTGACTTTC.